Included here is one T cell receptor (beta chain) sequence, with context. Its specific antigen is unknown. The record has no base qualities; no much larger clone is one base away. The CDR3 regions of human TCRbeta chains were subjected to immunosequencing. The study's own analysis went as follows. TCRs in the repertoires were matched against a reference library of SARS-CoV-2-specific TCRs that had been generated with the MIRA antigen-specificity platform. Breadth was defined as the fraction of unique TCRs that were SARS-CoV-2-associated, and depth was defined as the fraction of total T cells that were SARS-CoV-2-associated. Using the MIRA data, each spike-specific TCR was mapped to the spike region that the TCR reacts to and placed in a CD4 or CD8 class. Log10-transformed breadth and depth values were compared by one-way ANOVA with Sidak's multiple comparisons tests. This is the immuneACCESS table as TCRdb keeps it, with only in-frame sequences that have V and J called. A part of the clones is gone; compared with another copy, unresolved V genes explain less than half, and the rest is unexplained. Clonal size and the V and J genes are those of that table, whereas D and trimming came from the DNA. In all, the sample holds 70,000 to 100,000 clones, and roughly 88% of those were seen once. The ten most abundant clones make up roughly 3.1% of the sample.

Read against the paper, the sample's time point label means: about 28 days (+/-7) after the second vaccine dose. AZD1222 recipients given second doses at about 4 weeks or at about 12 weeks were pooled, since spike-specific TCR depth and breadth were not found to differ between the two schedules. Vaccinee samples were obtained from the UK trials COV001 and COV002, which included a single-blind randomized controlled phase 2/3 trial of AZD1222 (ChAdOx1 nCoV-19) in healthy adults. For TCRbeta chain sequencing, PBMC samples were collected from trial participants at day 0 and at day 28 after the second dose. The source of the sample is a study of T cell responses to AZD1222 COVID-19 vaccine (dated by TCRdb to the early 2020s). Concerning the study at large: TCR sequencing was performed for more than 230 trial participants, of whom approximately 200 were given two doses of AZD1222 and some 26 were given two doses of MenACWY control vaccine. Trial participants were enrolled into age subgroups of 18-55, 56-69 and 70-plus years, which contained approximately 150, 28 and 58 TCR-sequenced participants, respectively. General study outcomes and caveats: The whole spike protein was spanned by vaccine-associated CD4 TCRs, and dominant responses were seen in regions 160-218 and 743-854. Participants were mostly white British, with more females than males. The authors suggested clonal diversity may have been underestimated. After two AZD1222 doses, spike-specific TCR breadth and depth were significantly higher than at day 0 and than in MenACWY recipients. Because no samples from the day 14 peak response were available, repertoires could be characterized only after the peak T cell response. Only six AZD1222 recipients were SARS-CoV-2 seropositive at baseline, limiting conclusions about previously exposed vaccinees. In the small 56-69-year group, the increase in depth fell short of significance, most likely because of low power. Nearly half of unique spike-specific TCRs reportedly recognized epitopes outside regions mutated in the B.1.351 and B.1.1.7 variants.

The CDR3 runs 15 residues from the cysteine to the phenylalanine. The retained sequence is limited to the CDR3, 45 bases, with the frame set at the first base. Between the V and J ends, shortened by 2 bases and 9 bases respectively, the junction contains 17 bases. The germline V gene (reference sequence) specifies GTSNPN as CDR1 and SVGIG as CDR2. The chain couples TRBV30 to TRBJ1-6, with TRBD1 as a weak D call on 5 bases. This material consisted of peripheral blood, taken 28 days after the second AZD1222 dose. This sequence was found in an adult who received the AZD1222 COVID-19 vaccine. The CDR3 protein is CAWSLTGSKSSPLHF. The sequenced DNA: TGTGCCTGGAGTCTAACAGGCTCAAAAAGTTCACCCCTCCACTTT.